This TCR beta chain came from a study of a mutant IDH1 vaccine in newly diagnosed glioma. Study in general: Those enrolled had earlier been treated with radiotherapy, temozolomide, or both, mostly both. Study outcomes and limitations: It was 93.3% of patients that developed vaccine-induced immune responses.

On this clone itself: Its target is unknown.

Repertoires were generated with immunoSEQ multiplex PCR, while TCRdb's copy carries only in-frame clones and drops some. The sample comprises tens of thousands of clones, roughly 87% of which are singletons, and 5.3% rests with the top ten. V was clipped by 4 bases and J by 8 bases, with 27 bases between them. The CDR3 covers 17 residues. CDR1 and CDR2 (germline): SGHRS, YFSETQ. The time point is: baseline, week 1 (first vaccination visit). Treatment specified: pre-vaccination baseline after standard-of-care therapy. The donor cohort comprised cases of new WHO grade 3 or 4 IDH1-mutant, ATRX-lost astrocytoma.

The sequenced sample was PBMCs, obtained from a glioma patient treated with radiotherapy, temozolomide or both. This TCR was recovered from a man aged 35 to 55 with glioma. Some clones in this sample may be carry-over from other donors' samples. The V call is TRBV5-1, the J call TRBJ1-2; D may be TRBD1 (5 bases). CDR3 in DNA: TGCGCCAGCAGCGACCGGGACCTTTCGACCTATGCTAGGGGCTACACCTTC. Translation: CASSDRDLSTYARGYTF.